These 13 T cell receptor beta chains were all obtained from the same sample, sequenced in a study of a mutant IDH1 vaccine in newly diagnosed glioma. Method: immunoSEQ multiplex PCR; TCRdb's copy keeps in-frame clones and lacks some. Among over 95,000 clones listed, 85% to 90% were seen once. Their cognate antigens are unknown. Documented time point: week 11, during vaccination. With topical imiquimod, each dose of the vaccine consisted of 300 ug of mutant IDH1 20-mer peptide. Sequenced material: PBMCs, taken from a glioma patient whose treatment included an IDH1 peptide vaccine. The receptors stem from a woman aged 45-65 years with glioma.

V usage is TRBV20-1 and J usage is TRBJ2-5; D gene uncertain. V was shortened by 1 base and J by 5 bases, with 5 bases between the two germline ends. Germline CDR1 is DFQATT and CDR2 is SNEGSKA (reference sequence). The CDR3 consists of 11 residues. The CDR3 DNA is TGCAGTGCTAGAGGGCCGGAGACCCAGTACTTC. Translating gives CSARGPETQYF.

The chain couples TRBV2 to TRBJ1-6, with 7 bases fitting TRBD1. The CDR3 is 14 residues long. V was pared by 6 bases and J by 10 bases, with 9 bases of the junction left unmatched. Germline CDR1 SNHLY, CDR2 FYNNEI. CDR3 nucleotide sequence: TGTGCCAGCAGCGCGACAGGGATTTGGTCACCCCTCCACTTT. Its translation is CASSATGIWSPLHF.

CDR3 sequence: CASSPDSWDGYTF. In nucleotides, the CDR3 is TGTGCCAGCTCCCCGGACTCTTGGGACGGCTACACCTTC. The rearrangement uses TRBV18 and TRBJ1-2; TRBD1 might be the D (5 bases). This CDR3 is built from 13 residues. Germline values: CDR1 KGHSH, CDR2 LQKENI. V gave up 6 bases and J gave up 8 bases, with 16 bases separating them.

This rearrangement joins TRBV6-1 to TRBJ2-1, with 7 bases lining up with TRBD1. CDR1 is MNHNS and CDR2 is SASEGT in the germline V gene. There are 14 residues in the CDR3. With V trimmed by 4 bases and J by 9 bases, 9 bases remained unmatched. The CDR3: CASSARTGEGEQFF. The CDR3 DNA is TGTGCCAGCAGTGCCCGGACAGGAGAGGGTGAGCAGTTCTTC.

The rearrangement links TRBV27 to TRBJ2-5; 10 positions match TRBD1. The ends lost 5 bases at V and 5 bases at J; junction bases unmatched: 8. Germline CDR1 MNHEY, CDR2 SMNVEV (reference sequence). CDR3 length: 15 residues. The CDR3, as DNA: TGTGCCAGCAGTCTCCGGGACAGGGGTCGGGAGACCCAGTACTTC. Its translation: CASSLRDRGRETQYF.

The CDR3 protein is CASSPTLAGSNEQFF. As DNA, the CDR3 is TGTGCCAGCTCACCAACTTTAGCAGGGTCCAATGAGCAGTTCTTC. The V gene is TRBV18, the J gene TRBJ2-1, with D tentatively TRBD1 (5 bases). This CDR3 has 15 residues. Trimming took off 2 bases at V and 6 bases at J, with 14 bases between the two ends. Germline V gives CDR1 KGHSH, CDR2 LQKENI.

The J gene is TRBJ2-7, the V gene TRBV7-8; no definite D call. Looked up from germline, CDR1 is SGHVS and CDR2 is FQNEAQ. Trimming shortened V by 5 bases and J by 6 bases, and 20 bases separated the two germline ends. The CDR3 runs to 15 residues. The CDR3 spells CASSPSPRASSEQYF. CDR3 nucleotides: TGTGCCAGCAGCCCCTCCCCCCGTGCGAGTTCCGAGCAGTACTTC.

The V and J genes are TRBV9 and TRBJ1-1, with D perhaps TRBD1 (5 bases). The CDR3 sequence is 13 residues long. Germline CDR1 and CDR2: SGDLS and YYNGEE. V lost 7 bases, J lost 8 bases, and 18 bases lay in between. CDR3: CASAPGTATEAFF. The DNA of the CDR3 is TGTGCCAGCGCACCCGGGACCGCAACCGAAGCTTTCTTT.

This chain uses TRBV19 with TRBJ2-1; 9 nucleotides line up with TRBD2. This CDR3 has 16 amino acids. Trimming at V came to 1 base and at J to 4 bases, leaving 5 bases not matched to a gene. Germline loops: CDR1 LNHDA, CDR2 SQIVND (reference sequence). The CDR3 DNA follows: TGTGCCAGTAGTATAGTAGCGGGAGCAGAATACAATGAGCAGTTCTTC. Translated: CASSIVAGAEYNEQFF. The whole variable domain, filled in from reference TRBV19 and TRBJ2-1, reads DGGITQSPKYLFRKEGQNVTLSCEQNLNHDAMYWYRQDPGQGLRLIYYSQIVNDFQKGDIAEGYSVSREKKESFPLTVTSAQKNPTAFYLCASSIVAGAEYNEQFFGPGTRLTVL.

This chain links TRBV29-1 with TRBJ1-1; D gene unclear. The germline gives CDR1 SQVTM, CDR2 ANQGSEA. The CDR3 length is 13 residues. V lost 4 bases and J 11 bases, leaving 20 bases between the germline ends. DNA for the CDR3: TGCAGCGTTGCGACTATACGCGGCCCGGTTGCTTTCTTT. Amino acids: CSVATIRGPVAFF.

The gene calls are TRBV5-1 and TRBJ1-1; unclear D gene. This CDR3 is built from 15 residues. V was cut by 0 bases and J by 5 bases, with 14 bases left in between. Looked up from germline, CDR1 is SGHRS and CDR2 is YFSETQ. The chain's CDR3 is CASSLEASRLTEAFF. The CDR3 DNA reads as TGCGCCAGCAGCTTGGAGGCTTCTCGACTTACTGAAGCTTTCTTT.

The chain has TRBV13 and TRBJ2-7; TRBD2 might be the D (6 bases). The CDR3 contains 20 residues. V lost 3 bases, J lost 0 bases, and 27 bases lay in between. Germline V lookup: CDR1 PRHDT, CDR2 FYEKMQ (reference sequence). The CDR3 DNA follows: TGTGCCAGCAGCTTGACTGGACCGGGCTTTCGGGGGAGCTTCTCCTACGAGCAGTACTTC. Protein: CASSLTGPGFRGSFSYEQYF.

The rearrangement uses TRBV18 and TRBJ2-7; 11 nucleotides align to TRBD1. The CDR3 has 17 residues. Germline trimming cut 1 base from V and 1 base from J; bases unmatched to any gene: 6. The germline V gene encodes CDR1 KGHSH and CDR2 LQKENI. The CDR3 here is CASSPRARDRGSYEQYF. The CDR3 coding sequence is TGTGCCAGCTCACCACGAGCGAGGGACAGGGGGTCCTACGAGCAGTACTTC.